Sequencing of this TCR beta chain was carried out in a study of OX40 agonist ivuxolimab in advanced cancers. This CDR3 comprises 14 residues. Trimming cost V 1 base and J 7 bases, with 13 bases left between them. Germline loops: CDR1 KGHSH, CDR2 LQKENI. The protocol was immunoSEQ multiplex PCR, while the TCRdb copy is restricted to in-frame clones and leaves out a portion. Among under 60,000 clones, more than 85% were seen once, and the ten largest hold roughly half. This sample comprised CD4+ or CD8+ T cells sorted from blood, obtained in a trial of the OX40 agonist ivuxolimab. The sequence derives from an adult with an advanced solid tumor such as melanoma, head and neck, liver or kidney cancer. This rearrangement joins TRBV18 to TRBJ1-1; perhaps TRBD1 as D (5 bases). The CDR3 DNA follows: TGTGCCAGCTCACCACTCGGCGTGGGGGATGAAGCTTTCTTT. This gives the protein CASSPLGVGDEAFF.